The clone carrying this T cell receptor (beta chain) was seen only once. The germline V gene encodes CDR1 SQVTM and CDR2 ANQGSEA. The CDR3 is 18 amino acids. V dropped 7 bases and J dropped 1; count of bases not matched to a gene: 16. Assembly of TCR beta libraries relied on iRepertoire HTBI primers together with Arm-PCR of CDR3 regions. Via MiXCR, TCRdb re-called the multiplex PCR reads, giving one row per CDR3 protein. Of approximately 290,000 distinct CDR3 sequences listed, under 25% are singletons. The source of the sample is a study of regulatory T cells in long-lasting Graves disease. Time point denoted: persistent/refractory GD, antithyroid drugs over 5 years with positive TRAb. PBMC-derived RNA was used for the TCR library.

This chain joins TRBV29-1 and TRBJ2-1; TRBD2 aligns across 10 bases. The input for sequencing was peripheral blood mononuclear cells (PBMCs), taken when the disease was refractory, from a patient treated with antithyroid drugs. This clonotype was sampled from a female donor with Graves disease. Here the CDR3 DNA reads TGCAGCGCGGAAGGGGACTGGGAGGGACTAGCGTCCTACAATGAGCAGTTCTTC. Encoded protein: CSAEGDWEGLASYNEQFF.